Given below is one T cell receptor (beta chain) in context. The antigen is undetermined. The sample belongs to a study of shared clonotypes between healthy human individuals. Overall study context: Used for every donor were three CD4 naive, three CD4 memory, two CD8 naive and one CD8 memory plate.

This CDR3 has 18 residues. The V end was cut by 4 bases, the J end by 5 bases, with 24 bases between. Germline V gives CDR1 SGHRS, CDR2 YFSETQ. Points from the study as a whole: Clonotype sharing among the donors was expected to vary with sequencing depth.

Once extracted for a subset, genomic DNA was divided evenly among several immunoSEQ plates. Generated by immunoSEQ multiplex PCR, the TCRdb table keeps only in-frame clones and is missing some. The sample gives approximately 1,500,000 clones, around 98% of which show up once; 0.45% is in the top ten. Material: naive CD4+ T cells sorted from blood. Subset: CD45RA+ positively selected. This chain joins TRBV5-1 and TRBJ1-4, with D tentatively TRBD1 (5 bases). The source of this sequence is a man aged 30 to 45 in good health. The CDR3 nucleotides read TGCGCCAGCAGCCCCACGGCCCAGGGCCGAAGCGGAAATGAAAAACTGTTTTTT. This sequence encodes CASSPTAQGRSGNEKLFF.